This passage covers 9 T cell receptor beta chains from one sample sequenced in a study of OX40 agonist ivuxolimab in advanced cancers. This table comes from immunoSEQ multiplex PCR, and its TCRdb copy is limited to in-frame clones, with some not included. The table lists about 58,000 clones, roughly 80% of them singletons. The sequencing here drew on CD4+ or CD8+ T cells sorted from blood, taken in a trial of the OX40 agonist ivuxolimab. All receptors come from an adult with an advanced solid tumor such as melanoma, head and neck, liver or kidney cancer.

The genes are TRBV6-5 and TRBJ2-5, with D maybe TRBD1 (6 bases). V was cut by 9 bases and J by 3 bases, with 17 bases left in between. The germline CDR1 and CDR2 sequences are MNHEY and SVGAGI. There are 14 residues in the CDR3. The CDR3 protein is CASRRGSNEETQYF. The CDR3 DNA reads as TGTGCCAGTCGAAGGGGGTCTAATGAAGAGACCCAGTACTTC.

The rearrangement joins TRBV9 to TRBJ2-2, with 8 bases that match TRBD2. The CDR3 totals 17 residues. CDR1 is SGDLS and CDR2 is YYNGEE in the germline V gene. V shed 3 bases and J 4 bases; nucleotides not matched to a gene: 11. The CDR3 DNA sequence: TGTGCCAGCAGCGCCGGGGGGGCGGGGACTGGCACCGGGGAGCTGTTTTTT. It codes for CASSAGGAGTGTGELFF.

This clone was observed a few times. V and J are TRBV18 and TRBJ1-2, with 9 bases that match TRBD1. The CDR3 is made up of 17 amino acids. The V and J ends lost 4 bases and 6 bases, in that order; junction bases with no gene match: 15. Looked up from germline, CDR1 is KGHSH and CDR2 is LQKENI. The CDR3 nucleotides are TGTGCCAGCTCACAGATTTTTTCGGACAGGGGAAATGATGGCTACACCTTC. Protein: CASSQIFSDRGNDGYTF.

For the CDR3, the DNA is TGTGCCAGCACAGCCGGCGGGAGAAGCTCCTACAATGAGCAGTTCTTC. It codes for CASTAGGRSSYNEQFF. The chain carries TRBV28 and TRBJ2-1; 7 bases match TRBD2. The CDR3 runs to 16 residues. Trimming took 7 bases from V and 0 from J; bases not matched to a gene: 9. CDR1 is MDHEN, CDR2 SYDVKM, per germline.

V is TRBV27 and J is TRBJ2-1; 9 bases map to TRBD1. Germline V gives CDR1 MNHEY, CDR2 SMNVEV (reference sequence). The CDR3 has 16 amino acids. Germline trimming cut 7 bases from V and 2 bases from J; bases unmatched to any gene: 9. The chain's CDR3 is CASTRLGQGTYNEQFF. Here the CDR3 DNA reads TGTGCCAGCACCCGGCTGGGACAGGGTACCTACAATGAGCAGTTCTTC.

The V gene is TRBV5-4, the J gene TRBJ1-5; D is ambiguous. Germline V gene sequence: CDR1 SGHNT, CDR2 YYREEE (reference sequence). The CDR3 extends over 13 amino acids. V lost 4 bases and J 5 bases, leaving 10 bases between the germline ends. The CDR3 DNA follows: TGTGCCAGCAGCCCTGACCCCGATCAGCCCCAGCATTTT. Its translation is CASSPDPDQPQHF.

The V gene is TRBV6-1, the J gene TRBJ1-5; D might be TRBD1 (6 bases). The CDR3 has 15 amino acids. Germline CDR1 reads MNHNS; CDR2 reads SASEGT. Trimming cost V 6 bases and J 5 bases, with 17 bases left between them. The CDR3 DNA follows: TGTGCCAGCAGAGCCGGGACACTGGTGGATCAGCCCCAGCATTTT. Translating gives CASRAGTLVDQPQHF.

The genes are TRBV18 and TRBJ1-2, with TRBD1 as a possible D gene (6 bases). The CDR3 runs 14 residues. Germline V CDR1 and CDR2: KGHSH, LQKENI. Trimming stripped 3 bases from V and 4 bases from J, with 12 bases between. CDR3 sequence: CASSPGGAGYGYTF. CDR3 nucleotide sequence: TGTGCCAGCTCACCCGGGGGGGCTGGCTATGGCTACACCTTC.

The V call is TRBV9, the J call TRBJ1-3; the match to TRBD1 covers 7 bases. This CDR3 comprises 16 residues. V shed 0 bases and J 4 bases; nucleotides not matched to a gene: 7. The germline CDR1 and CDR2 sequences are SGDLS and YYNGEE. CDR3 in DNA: TGTGCCAGCAGCGTAGCCGAGGGGGCGAGCGGAAACACCATATATTTT. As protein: CASSVAEGASGNTIYF.